What follows describes a single T cell receptor (beta chain). The data are from a study of blood T cell repertoires in COVID-19. The wider study: Samples taken during acute and convalescent COVID-19 were collected in the United States, Italy and Spain. PBMCs, B-cell-depleted T cells, or T cells provided the cDNA or gDNA that made up the material.

The authors' processing: Scientists estimated how many nucleated cells there were by amplifying reference gene primers. Libraries were prepared by immunoSEQ multiplex PCR; TCRdb keeps only in-frame clonotypes and omits some of them. V and J calls and clone size are as listed in that table; D and trimming were resolved from the DNA. Of around 260,000 clones in the sample, approximately 83% were seen once. V dropped 5 bases and J dropped 0 bases, with 8 bases sitting between them. There are 14 residues in the CDR3. Germline CDR1 LNHDA, CDR2 SQIVND (reference sequence). The chain carries TRBV19 and TRBJ2-4; D remains ambiguous. Sequencing used peripheral blood. The sequence derives from a human donor in a cohort sampled during active COVID-19. The CDR3 coding sequence is TGTGCCAGTAGTGCGACTCTAGCCAAAAACATTCAGTACTTC. Translation gives CASSATLAKNIQYF.